Below are 23 T cell receptor beta chains sequenced from a single sample in a study of blood T cells in healthy people across ages. The authors ran a second PCR of 7 to 11 cycles using a sample-barcoded 5' primer and a J-beta primer mix. TCRdb called the 5' RACE reads again in MiXCR, with one record for every CDR3 protein. The data contain approximately 880,000 distinct CDR3 sequences, around 48% of them singletons. The specimen sequenced was blood. Receptors originate from a man under 40 in good health.

V gene TRBV24-1 combines with J gene TRBJ2-3; D call uncertain. This CDR3 contains 12 residues. Germline CDR1 KGHDR, CDR2 SFDVKD. V was shortened by 6 bases and J by 2 bases, with 5 bases between the two germline ends. The CDR3 loop is CATSTLTDTQYF. CDR3 DNA sequence: TGTGCCACCAGTACACTCACAGATACGCAGTATTTT.

The gene calls are TRBV4-1 and TRBJ1-5, with 7 nucleotides matching TRBD1. CDR1 and CDR2 from the germline V gene are MGHRA and YSYEKL. V shed 0 bases, J shed 7 bases, and the junction held 9 bases outside the gene matches. The CDR3 consists of 16 residues. CDR3 sequence: CASSQDHGGGGQPQHF. CDR3 in DNA: TGCGCCAGCAGCCAAGATCACGGAGGGGGCGGACAGCCCCAGCATTTT.

This rearrangement joins TRBV29-1 to TRBJ2-5, with D possibly TRBD1 on 6 matching bases. V was cut by 6 bases and J by 0 bases, with 14 bases left in between. The CDR3 extends over 14 amino acids. CDR1 SQVTM and CDR2 ANQGSEA come from the germline V gene. CDR3 DNA sequence: TGCAGCGTCCAGGTTTACAGGGACCAAGAGACCCAGTACTTC. This sequence encodes CSVQVYRDQETQYF.

The gene calls are TRBV11-3 and TRBJ2-2, with D maybe TRBD1 (6 bases). The germline V gene has CDR1 SGHNT and CDR2 YENEEA. The CDR3 has 15 amino acids. The V gene lost 5 bases and the J gene lost 3 bases, with 13 bases spanning the gap. DNA of the CDR3: TGTGCCAGCAGCCGCCAGGGGAAGGACACCGGGGAGCTGTTTTTT. Protein: CASSRQGKDTGELFF.

The chain combines TRBV6-6 with TRBJ1-1; D is unresolved. The CDR3 runs 13 residues. Germline values: CDR1 MNHNY, CDR2 SVGAGI (reference sequence). Trimming removed 6 bases at V and 5 bases at J, with 13 bases between. CDR3 in amino acids: CASRAGYSTEAFF. As DNA, the CDR3 is TGTGCCAGCAGGGCAGGATATTCGACTGAAGCTTTCTTT.

This clonotype was counted a few times. The CDR3 bases are TGTGCCAGCAGTGCGGAGGGACTAGACCAAGAGACCCAGTACTTC. Its protein is CASSAEGLDQETQYF. This sequence joins TRBV12-3 or TRBV12-4 and TRBJ2-5, with TRBD2 identical over 8 bases. This CDR3 region has 15 residues. Unmatched junction bases numbered 5, after V lost 5 bases and J lost 0 bases.

CDR3 region: CAISERGQTADTQYF. CDR3 nucleotides: TGTGCCATCAGTGAAAGGGGGCAGACGGCAGATACGCAGTATTTT. V gene TRBV10-3 combines with J gene TRBJ2-3; 7 nucleotides align to TRBD1. CDR3 length: 15 residues. V lost 3 bases and J lost 4; bases outside the gene matches: 7. Germline CDR1 reads ENHRY; CDR2 reads SYGVKD.

The chain carries TRBV9 and TRBJ1-1; D possibly corresponds to TRBD1 (5 bases). Germline assignment: CDR1 SGDLS and CDR2 YYNGEE. With 4 bases removed from V and 1 base from J, the gap between germline ends came to 17 bases. The CDR3 length is 16 residues. The CDR3 here is CASSPFERGANTEAFF. The CDR3 DNA sequence: TGTGCCAGCAGCCCTTTCGAGAGAGGGGCGAACACTGAAGCTTTCTTT.

This clonotype was observed at least ten times. This rearrangement joins TRBV7-2 to TRBJ2-2; maybe TRBD2 (5 bases). Germline V lookup: CDR1 SGHTA, CDR2 FQGNSA. V lost 5 bases and J 7 bases, leaving 11 bases between the germline ends. CDR3 length: 13 amino acids. The CDR3 bases are TGTGCCAGCAGCCTCAACAGCGGCGGGGAGCTGTTTTTT. It specifies CASSLNSGGELFF.

This clonotype was seen a handful of times. The chain carries TRBV4-2 and TRBJ1-2; D unresolved. Germline V gene sequence: CDR1 LGHNA, CDR2 YNFKEQ. The CDR3 length is 16 residues. The V end was cut by 3 bases, the J end by 0 bases, with 14 bases between. The CDR3 nucleotides read TGTGCCAGCAGCCAGTCCCTCGAGACTCCTAACTATGGCTACACCTTC. Its protein product is CASSQSLETPNYGYTF.

This clonotype appeared a few times. The chain couples TRBV5-1 to TRBJ1-2, with 9 positions matching TRBD1. V shed 4 bases, J shed 4 bases, and the junction held 8 bases outside the gene matches. From germline, CDR1 is SGHRS and CDR2 YFSETQ. This CDR3 region has 15 residues. This CDR3 is CASSPTGGAPYGYTF. CDR3 in DNA: TGCGCCAGCAGCCCTACAGGGGGCGCCCCCTATGGCTACACCTTC.

This rearrangement joins TRBV7-6 to TRBJ2-3; possibly TRBD1 for D (6 bases). Trimming shortened V by 3 bases and J by 0 bases, and 19 bases separated the two germline ends. Germline V lookup: CDR1 SGHVS, CDR2 FNYEAQ. This CDR3 is built from 18 residues. The DNA for the CDR3 is TGTGCCAGCAGCTTGAGAGGAACAGGGCTATCTAGCACAGATACGCAGTATTTT. This codes for CASSLRGTGLSSTDTQYF.

The chain uses TRBV21-1 and TRBJ2-3; the table's D call, TRBD2, was not checked against the DNA. TRBV21-1 is described as a pseudogene. CDR3 length equals 16 residues. The CDR3 sequence is CASSQKSSGRTDTQYF. CDR3 nucleotides: TGTGCCAGCAGCCAAAAATCTAGCGGACGCACAGATACGCAGTATTTT.

The genes are TRBV11-2 and TRBJ2-5; D call uncertain. The J call could be wrong; TRBJ2-7 is a better fit for the DNA end. Per the germline V gene, CDR1 is SGHAT and CDR2 is FQNNGV. This CDR3 region has 11 residues. CDR3 bases: TGTGCCAGCAGCTTAAGCGACGAGCAGTACTTC. It is translated as CASSLSDEQYF.

This sequence joins TRBV18 and TRBJ2-1; D could derive from TRBD1 or TRBD2 (5 bases each). The J call is doubtful: the DNA matches TRBJ2-7 better. Germline values: CDR1 KGHSH, CDR2 LQKENI. CDR3 size: 15 residues. In DNA form, the CDR3 reads TGTGCCAGCTCACCGCAGGGACGGGGTATGAACGAGCAGTACTTC. It is translated as CASSPQGRGMNEQYF.

This chain's CDR3 is CASRAGGPKNEQFF. CDR3 nucleotides: TGTGCCAGTAGGGCGGGGGGGCCTAAGAATGAGCAGTTCTTC. V gene TRBV6-5 combines with J gene TRBJ2-1; 9 bases are shared with TRBD2. With V trimmed by 9 bases and J by 7 bases, 10 bases remained unmatched. This CDR3 region has 14 residues. CDR1 and CDR2 (germline): MNHEY, SVGAGI.

This sequence joins TRBV28 and TRBJ2-4; possibly TRBD2 for D (6 bases). V was clipped by 5 bases and J by 0 bases, with 11 bases between them. CDR3 length: 15 residues. The germline V gene encodes CDR1 MDHEN and CDR2 SYDVKM. In nucleotides, the CDR3 is TGTGCCAGCAGTGAATGGGGGGTAGCCAAAAACATTCAGTACTTC. Its protein is CASSEWGVAKNIQYF.

The V and J genes are TRBV5-1 and TRBJ2-2; 10 bases align to TRBD1. This CDR3 has 16 residues. V was pared by 0 bases and J by 6 bases, with 5 bases of the junction left unmatched. Germline V gene lookup returns CDR1 SGHRS and CDR2 YFSETQ. The CDR3 reads CASSLAGTGDAGELFF. CDR3 DNA sequence: TGCGCCAGCAGCTTGGCGGGGACAGGGGACGCCGGGGAGCTGTTTTTT. Together with reference TRBV5-1 and TRBJ2-2, the CDR3 gives the full variable domain: KAGVTQTPRYLIKTRGQQVTLSCSPISGHRSVSWYQQTPGQGLQFLFEYFSETQRNKGNFPGRFSGRQFSNSRSEMNVSTLELGDSALYLCASSLAGTGDAGELFFGEGSRLTVL.

This chain links TRBV2 with TRBJ2-3, with D maybe TRBD2 (5 bases). Looked up from germline, CDR1 is SNHLY and CDR2 is FYNNEI. This CDR3 region has 14 residues. The V and J ends lost 7 bases and 4 bases respectively, with 15 bases between them. CDR3 sequence (DNA): TGTGCCAGCATTTCTACCCTAGCCCCAGATACGCAGTATTTT. This gives the protein CASISTLAPDTQYF.

Worth noting for this clonotype: At one end the junction does not follow the germline gene, possibly because of a read error. The genes are TRBV6-5 and TRBJ2-1; D not resolved. The CDR3 has 16 residues. In germline, CDR1 is MNHEY, CDR2 SVGAGI. The CDR3 sequence: CTSSYSSSSSYNEQFF. In DNA, the CDR3 is TGTACCAGCAGTTACTCGAGTTCCTCCAGCTACAATGAGCAGTTCTTC.

This clonotype was seen many times. The J gene is TRBJ1-2, the V gene TRBV7-8; possible D gene TRBD1, 5 bases. Trimming shortened V by 2 bases and J by 7 bases, and 14 bases separated the two germline ends. The germline gives CDR1 SGHVS, CDR2 FQNEAQ. This CDR3 has 14 residues. CDR3 in DNA: TGTGCCAGCAGCTTAAGGGCGACTGGGGGTGGCTACACCTTC. This sequence encodes CASSLRATGGGYTF.

This chain links TRBV4-1 with TRBJ2-7; possibly TRBD2 for D (5 bases). This CDR3 comprises 14 residues. CDR1 MGHRA and CDR2 YSYEKL come from the germline V gene. V was trimmed by 1 base and J by 3 bases, leaving 10 bases between them. The CDR3 DNA sequence: TGCGCCAGCAGCCAAGGTGCGGGCCTCTACGAGCAGTACTTC. It is translated as CASSQGAGLYEQYF.

This clonotype showed up just a few times. The CDR3 nucleotides are TGTGCCAGCAGTTTACCAGGGGGTGACTATGGCTACACCTTC. Translation gives CASSLPGGDYGYTF. The V gene is TRBV12-3 or TRBV12-4, the J gene TRBJ1-2; 7 bases line up with TRBD1. The CDR3 has 14 amino acids. V was pared by 2 bases and J by 3 bases, with 3 bases of the junction left unmatched.